A selection of T cell receptor beta chains follows, all from one sample in a study of blood T cells in healthy people across ages. TCRdb re-called the 5' RACE reads with MiXCR, one entry per CDR3 protein. This sample yields about 1,400,000 distinct CDR3 sequences, of which approximately 59% are seen a single time; 6.5% to 8.5% belongs to the top ten. Specimen: blood. The receptors come from a young man in good health. Both conserved end residues are part of each CDR3. The D gene is left open where the match is weak. Some rows have no size entry. The others give once, few or many, or a class for an expanded clone.

D	J	size	V	DNA	CDR3
TRBD1	TRBJ2-1	NA	TRBV3-1	TGTGCCAGCAGCCCCAAAGTCCCGGGACAGGTTGGGGATGAGCAGTTCTTC	CASSPKVPGQVGDEQFF
TRBD2	TRBJ2-3	NA	TRBV5-1	TGCGCCAGCAGCTTTATAGCGGGGTGGGGCACAGATACGCAGTATTTT	CASSFIAGWGTDTQYF
NA	TRBJ2-5	NA	TRBV12-3/TRBV12-4	TGTGCCAGCAGTGTTACTAAGCAAGAGACCCAGTACTTC	CASSVTKQETQYF
NA	TRBJ2-2	once	TRBV5-1	TGCGCCAGCAGCTTGTTGGAGGACACGCAGCTGTTTTTT	CASSLLEDTQLFF
NA	TRBJ1-2	NA	TRBV11-2	TGTGCCAGCAGCTTAGATGACCTCCCCGGGACATACACCTTC	CASSLDDLPGTYTF
TRBD1	TRBJ1-1	NA	TRBV6-5	TGTGCCAGCAGGCAGGACAGGGGCACTGAAGCTTTCTTT	CASRQDRGTEAFF
NA	TRBJ2-7	NA	TRBV5-1	TGCGCCAGCAGCCTCCGGGACCGGGAGTCCTACGAGCAGTACTTC	CASSLRDRESYEQYF
TRBD1	TRBJ1-2	NA	TRBV10-3	TGTGCCATCAGTGAGATGCAGGGGGTTCACTATGGCTACACCTTC	CAISEMQGVHYGYTF
NA	TRBJ1-2	few	TRBV5-1	TGCGCCAGCAGCTCAACAACTGGGGGCAGTTCCTCCTATGGCTACACCTTC	CASSSTTGGSSSYGYTF
TRBD2	TRBJ2-3	NA	TRBV2	TGTGCCAGCAAGCGGGAACACACAGATACGCAGTATTTT	CASKREHTDTQYF
TRBD2	TRBJ2-5	NA	TRBV4-3	TGCGCCAGCAGCCAAGCTGGGGCACGGGGGGGCGAGTGGGAGCAGTACTTC	CASSQAGARGGEWEQYF
NA	TRBJ1-1	few	TRBV6-6	TGTGCCAGCAGCTCCGTATCTATGAACACTGAAGCTTTCTTT	CASSSVSMNTEAFF
NA	TRBJ2-5	once	TRBV20-1	TGCAGTGCTAGGGGGGGACGGACGGGAGAGACCCAGTACTTC	CSARGGRTGETQYF
NA	TRBJ2-1	NA	TRBV7-2	TGTGCCAGCAGCTTAGCGCCCAAAATCGGGGGCAGTCGGGCGCGAGTTAAGCAGTTCTTC	CASSLAPKIGGSRARVKQFF
NA	TRBJ1-1	NA	TRBV7-2	TGTGCCACCGGCCGCGAAGCTTTCTTT	CATGREAFF
NA	TRBJ1-6	NA	TRBV7-8	TGTGCCAGCAGCTTAGATTTATTTCCCCACGCGCCCCACTTT	CASSLDLFPHAPHF
NA	TRBJ2-5	NA	TRBV4-3	TGCGCCAGCAGCCAAGGACCAAAGATTCTACAGTTACAGACCCAGTACTTC	CASSQGPKILQLQTQYF
NA	TRBJ2-3	NA	TRBV7-2	TGTGCCGGCAGCACGGCCGGGGGCAGCACAGATACGCAGTATTTT	CAGSTAGGSTDTQYF
NA	TRBJ2-5	NA	TRBV6-2/TRBV6-3	TGTGCCAGCAGTCCCGGACAGTTTCCTCGGCAGTACTTC	CASSPGQFPRQYF
NA	TRBJ1-6	NA	TRBV6-6	TGTGCCGGCGGATGGGTGGAAAATTCACCCCTCCACTTT	CAGGWVENSPLHF
TRBD1	TRBJ1-1	NA	TRBV29-1	TGCAGCGTGATAGACAGGGGAAACACTGAAGCTTTCTTT	CSVIDRGNTEAFF
NA	TRBJ2-5	NA	TRBV20-1	TGCAGTGCTAGAGGACCGTTAGGGGAGACCCAGTACTTC	CSARGPLGETQYF
NA	TRBJ1-5	NA	TRBV4-1	TGCGCCAGCAGCGGACCGGGCCCCGGAGGGGAGAGCAATCAGCCCCAGCATTTT	CASSGPGPGGESNQPQHF
TRBD1	TRBJ1-2	NA	TRBV5-6	TGTGCCAGCAGCTTTGGGGACAGCTCAGCTAACTATGGCTACACCTTC	CASSFGDSSANYGYTF
NA	TRBJ2-7	many	TRBV3-1	TGTGCCAGCAGCCGAACATCCTACGAGCAGTACTTC	CASSRTSYEQYF
NA	TRBJ1-1	NA	TRBV25-1	TGTGCCAGCAGTGAAGGGCAGGGCCGGGGAACTGAAGCTTTCTTT	CASSEGQGRGTEAFF
NA	TRBJ2-1	NA	TRBV2	TGTGCCAGCAGTTTTAGCCAAAAGCCCCTAAATGAGCAGTTCTTC	CASSFSQKPLNEQFF
NA	TRBJ1-2	once	TRBV24-1	TGTGCCACCAGTGACCCCGGGGAGGGGCACGATGGCTACACCTTC	CATSDPGEGHDGYTF
TRBD1	TRBJ2-7	few	TRBV6-5	TGTGCCAGCAGTTTTGCCAGGGGGCGCATCTACGAGCAGTACTTC	CASSFARGRIYEQYF
TRBD1	TRBJ2-7	NA	TRBV20-1	TGCAGTGCTATTTTGGGACAGGTCGTCGACGAGCAGTACTTC	CSAILGQVVDEQYF
NA	TRBJ1-2	NA	TRBV6-5	TGTGCCGGCAGGAGCCGGGACATGGCTAACTATGGCTACACCTTC	CAGRSRDMANYGYTF
NA	TRBJ2-3	NA	TRBV6-1	TGTGCCAGCAGAGAGAGGGGCACAGATACGCAGTATTTT	CASRERGTDTQYF
NA	TRBJ2-1	NA	TRBV6-2/TRBV6-3	TGTGCCAGCAATGTTTTAGTGACTCAAGCAGGGCCCAATGAGCAGTTCTTC	CASNVLVTQAGPNEQFF
TRBD2	TRBJ2-1	once	TRBV5-1	TGCGCCAGCAGCTCTGGGACTAGCGGGAGTGGCGCCTACAAGGAGCAGTATTTC	CASSSGTSGSGAYKEQYF